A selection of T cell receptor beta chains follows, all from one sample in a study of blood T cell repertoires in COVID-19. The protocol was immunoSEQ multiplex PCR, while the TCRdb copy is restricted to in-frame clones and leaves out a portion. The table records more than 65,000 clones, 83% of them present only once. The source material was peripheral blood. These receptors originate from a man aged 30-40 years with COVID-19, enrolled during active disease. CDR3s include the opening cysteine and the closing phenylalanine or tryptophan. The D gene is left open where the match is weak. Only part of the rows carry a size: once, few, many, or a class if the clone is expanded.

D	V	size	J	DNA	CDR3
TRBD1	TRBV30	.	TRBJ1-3	TGTGCCTGGAGCGACAGGGCAGCTGGAAACACCATATATTTT	CAWSDRAAGNTIYF
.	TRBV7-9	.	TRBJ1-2	TGTGCCAGCAGCTTAAGTAGTTCTAGCTACACCTTC	CASSLSSSSYTF
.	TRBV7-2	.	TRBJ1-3	TGTGCCAGCAGCTTAGACTTTGGAAACACCATATATTTT	CASSLDFGNTIYF
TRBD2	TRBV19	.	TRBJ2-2	TGTGCCAGTAGTATAAAGCTAGCGGGAAACACCGGGGAGCTGTTTTTT	CASSIKLAGNTGELFF
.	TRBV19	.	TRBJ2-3	TGTGCCAGTAAGATTAGCGGAGCGGGAGATACGCAGTATTTT	CASKISGAGDTQYF
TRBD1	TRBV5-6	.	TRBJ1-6	TGTGCCAGCAGCTCTCTTGGGACAGGGAAAGGTTCACCCCTCCACTTT	CASSSLGTGKGSPLHF
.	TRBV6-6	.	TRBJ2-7	TGTGCCAGCAGCCCCGCGGAGGTATCCTACGAGCAGTACTTC	CASSPAEVSYEQYF
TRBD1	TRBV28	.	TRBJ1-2	TGTGCCAGCAGTTTATCACAGGGGGTAGACTATGGCTACACCTTC	CASSLSQGVDYGYTF
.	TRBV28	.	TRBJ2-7	TGTGCCAGCAGTTCAGGGGGGCGGGGACCCTACGAGCAGTACTTC	CASSSGGRGPYEQYF
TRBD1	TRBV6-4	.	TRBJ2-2	TGTGCCAGCAGTGCAGAGACAGGGGGTACCGGGGAGCTGTTTTTT	CASSAETGGTGELFF
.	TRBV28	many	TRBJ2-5	TGTGCCAGCACCTTGGCAGGGGAGAGGCAAGAGACCCAGTACTTC	CASTLAGERQETQYF
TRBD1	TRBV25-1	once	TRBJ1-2	TGTGCCAGCAGTGAATTTTCGTTTCTCGGACAGGGCGATGGCTACACCTTC	CASSEFSFLGQGDGYTF
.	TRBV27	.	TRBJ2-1	TGTGCCAGCAGCAGTTATCTGGGCCAGTTCTTC	CASSSYLGQFF
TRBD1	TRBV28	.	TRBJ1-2	TGTGCCAGTAGGGGGCCCCCTTTGAGCTACACCTTC	CASRGPPLSYTF
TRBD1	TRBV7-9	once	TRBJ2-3	TGTGCCAGCAGCGGGGGACAGGGAGCCACAGATACGCAGTATTTT	CASSGGQGATDTQYF
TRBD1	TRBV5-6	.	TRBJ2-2	TGTGCCAGCAGCTTTTTTGTGACAGGGGTCGGTAAAACCGGGGAGCTGTTTTTT	CASSFFVTGVGKTGELFF
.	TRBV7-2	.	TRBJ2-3	TGTGCCAGCAGCTTACTTGGCGATACGCAGTATTTT	CASSLLGDTQYF
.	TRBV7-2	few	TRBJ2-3	TGTGCCAGCAGCTCCCGGGACTTCTTGGATACGCAGTATTTT	CASSSRDFLDTQYF
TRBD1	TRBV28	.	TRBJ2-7	TGTGCCAGCAGTTTACTACAGGGGGCTGGAGTCGAGCAGTACTTC	CASSLLQGAGVEQYF
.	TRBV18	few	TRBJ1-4	TGTGCCAGCTCACCGGCAGCGGGTACTAATGAAAAACTGTTTTTT	CASSPAAGTNEKLFF
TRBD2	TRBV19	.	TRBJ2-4	TGTGCCAGTGGACTAGCGGGAGAGGCCAAAAACATTCAGTACTTC	CASGLAGEAKNIQYF
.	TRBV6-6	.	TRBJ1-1	TGTGCCACCCTAATGCACACTGAAGCTTTCTTT	CATLMHTEAFF
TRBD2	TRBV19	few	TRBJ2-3	TGTGCCAGTAGTGAGGCTAGCGGTAACACAGATACGCAGTATTTT	CASSEASGNTDTQYF
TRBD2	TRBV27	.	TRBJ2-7	TGTGCCAGCAGTTTAATGGCTAGCGGGACCTACGAGCAGTACTTC	CASSLMASGTYEQYF
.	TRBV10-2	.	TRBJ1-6	TGCGCCAGCAGTACCCGGACCCCTGTGGGGACTCCCCTCCACTTT	CASSTRTPVGTPLHF
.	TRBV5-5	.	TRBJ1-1	TGTGCCAGCAGCTTGGAGGGGGTGGGCACTGAAGCTTTCTTT	CASSLEGVGTEAFF
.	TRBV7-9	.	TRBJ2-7	TGTGCCAGCAGCCCCCGGGCGGGCAGCTCCTACGAGCAGTACTTC	CASSPRAGSSYEQYF
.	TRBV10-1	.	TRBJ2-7	TGCGCCAGCAGTGACCCAGGTGTGGGCTACGAGCAGTACTTC	CASSDPGVGYEQYF
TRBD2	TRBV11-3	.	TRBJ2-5	TGTGCCAGCAGCTTAACAAAAGGACTAGCACAAGAGACCCAGTACTTC	CASSLTKGLAQETQYF